Following are 32 T cell receptor beta chains from one sample sequenced in a study of blood T cells in healthy people across ages. Alongside a J-beta primer mix, a sample-barcoded 5' primer served in a second PCR lasting roughly 6 to 11 cycles. Using its own MiXCR run on the 5' RACE reads, TCRdb lists one record per CDR3 protein. The data show approximately 830,000 distinct CDR3 sequences, less than 80% seen once. What was sequenced was blood. The receptors derive from a man aged 30 to 39 in good health.

Ten or more counts support this clonotype. Possible read error: a much larger clone is one base away. V usage is TRBV7-2 and J usage is TRBJ2-1; tentative D call: TRBD1 (6 bases). TRBJ2-7 matches the DNA end more closely, so the J call is doubtful. Germline V CDR1 and CDR2: SGHTA, FQGNSA. The CDR3 loop spans 16 amino acids. This chain's CDR3 is CASSTYPRGSYNEQYF. The CDR3 bases are TGTGCCAGCAGCACCTACCCCAGGGGATCCTACAATGAGCAGTACTTC.

V gene TRBV28 combines with J gene TRBJ2-5; D ambiguous. The end of the DNA aligns better with TRBJ2-7, so the J call may be wrong. Germline CDR1 MDHEN, CDR2 SYDVKM. The CDR3 is 10 amino acids. The CDR3: CASGSNEQYF. The CDR3 coding sequence is TGTGCCAGCGGGTCTAACGAGCAGTACTTC.

The chain recombines TRBV28 with TRBJ2-5; D may be TRBD2 (6 bases). Germline V gives CDR1 MDHEN, CDR2 SYDVKM. V gave up 7 bases and J gave up 5 bases, with 11 bases separating them. The CDR3 sequence is 12 residues long. The CDR3 loop is CASTSGDETQYF. The CDR3 bases are TGTGCCAGCACCTCGGGGGACGAGACCCAGTACTTC.

The rearrangement links TRBV29-1 to TRBJ2-4, with D possibly being TRBD1 (6 bases). Germline CDR1 and CDR2: SQVTM and ANQGSEA. The CDR3 is 11 amino acids. V gave up 7 bases and J gave up 13 bases, with 17 bases separating them. Here the CDR3 reads CSAETGAEQYF. In DNA form, the CDR3 reads TGCAGCGCCGAGACAGGAGCAGAGCAGTACTTC.

The chain joins TRBV24-1 to TRBJ1-1; D is perhaps TRBD1 (5 bases). With 9 bases removed from V and 0 bases from J, the gap between germline ends came to 16 bases. CDR1 KGHDR and CDR2 SFDVKD come from the germline V gene. The CDR3 runs to 15 residues. The DNA for the CDR3 is TGTGCCACCGAGGGACGGAGGGGTATGAACACTGAAGCTTTCTTT. Encoded protein: CATEGRRGMNTEAFF.

This chain links TRBV29-1 with TRBJ2-5; 9 bases line up with TRBD1. V trimming: 8 bases; J trimming: 1 base; junction bases outside the gene matches: 11. CDR3 size: 15 residues. Germline CDR1 SQVTM, CDR2 ANQGSEA. For the CDR3, the DNA is TGCAGCATAAACAGGGGGCGAGACCCCCAAGAGACCCAGTACTTC. This sequence encodes CSINRGRDPQETQYF.

V usage is TRBV7-2 and J usage is TRBJ2-5; perhaps TRBD1 as D (5 bases). Per germline, CDR1 SGHTA and CDR2 FQGNSA. V shed 7 bases and J shed 2 bases, with 14 bases lying between them. The CDR3 spans 14 residues. The CDR3, as DNA: TGTGCCAGCACCCTCCTGGGGCAGCAAGAGACCCAGTACTTC. It encodes CASTLLGQQETQYF.

The chain recombines TRBV12-3 or TRBV12-4 with TRBJ2-3; D may be TRBD2 (5 bases). The CDR3 sequence is 14 residues long. The germline V and J ends were trimmed by 8 bases and 2 bases, with 14 bases remaining between them. CDR3 sequence: CASGPPADTDTQYF. The CDR3 coding sequence is TGTGCCAGCGGTCCCCCAGCGGACACAGATACGCAGTATTTT.

The rearrangement joins TRBV2 to TRBJ2-7; D unresolved. From germline, CDR1 is SNHLY and CDR2 FYNNEI. The CDR3 is 15 residues long. V gave up 5 bases and J gave up 1 base, with 15 bases separating them. CDR3 loop: CASSSRAASSYEQYF. CDR3 DNA: TGTGCCAGCAGTTCTAGGGCCGCTTCATCCTACGAGCAGTACTTC.

The chain recombines TRBV12-3 or TRBV12-4 with TRBJ1-2, with D uncertain. CDR3 length: 12 residues. V lost 0 bases to trimming and J lost 8 bases, with 7 bases between them. The CDR3 DNA follows: TGTGCCAGCAGTTTAGCGCCGGGAGGCTACACCTTC. It encodes CASSLAPGGYTF.

The chain recombines TRBV7-8 with TRBJ1-4; maybe TRBD1 (6 bases). The CDR3 length is 15 residues. The germline V and J ends were trimmed by 1 base and 8 bases, with 14 bases remaining between them. Per the germline V gene, CDR1 is SGHVS and CDR2 is FQNEAQ. DNA of the CDR3: TGTGCCAGCAGCTTAGATACAGGGATCTTAGAAAAACTGTTTTTT. Amino acid sequence: CASSLDTGILEKLFF.

The J gene is TRBJ1-2, the V gene TRBV24-1; D may be TRBD1 (5 bases). The CDR3 length is 14 residues. Trimming removed 3 bases at V and 7 bases at J, with 14 bases between. CDR1 is KGHDR and CDR2 is SFDVKD in the germline V gene. The CDR3 nucleotides are TGTGCCACCAGTGATGGGGGTCTTGTGGGTGGCTACACCTTC. This translates into CATSDGGLVGGYTF.

The CDR3, as DNA: TGTGCCAGCAGTGAAACTAGCGGGGGAAACACAGATACGCAGTATTTT. This sequence encodes CASSETSGGNTDTQYF. V usage is TRBV6-4 and J usage is TRBJ2-3; 11 nucleotides match TRBD2. Germline CDR1 is MRHNA and CDR2 is SNTAGT. V shed 3 bases, J shed 2 bases, and the junction held 4 bases outside the gene matches. CDR3 size: 16 residues.

The V and J genes are TRBV6-5 and TRBJ2-1; D may be TRBD2 (5 bases). Trimming shortened V by 0 bases and J by 8 bases, and 17 bases separated the two germline ends. From germline, CDR1 is MNHEY and CDR2 SVGAGI. The CDR3 sequence is 16 residues long. The CDR3 is CASSYSLGVLGDEQFF. The CDR3 DNA reads TGTGCCAGCAGTTACTCTCTTGGGGTACTAGGCGATGAGCAGTTCTTC.

CDR3 coding DNA: TGTGCCAGCAGTTACGAGATGGGACAGACAGATACGCAGTATTTT. Translated: CASSYEMGQTDTQYF. The chain is built from TRBV6-2 or TRBV6-3 and TRBJ2-3; TRBD1 matches at 7 bases. Germline V gene data show CDR1 as MNHEY and CDR2 as SVGEGT. The J segment lost 3 bases and the V segment lost 2 bases, leaving 5 bases of the junction unmatched. This CDR3 contains 15 residues.

This chain links TRBV6-2 or TRBV6-3 with TRBJ2-1; 10 bases align to TRBD2. V lost 2 bases to trimming and J lost 5 bases; unmatched junction nucleotides: 9. The germline V gene has CDR1 MNHEY and CDR2 SVGEGT. The CDR3 is made up of 17 amino acids. In DNA form, the CDR3 reads TGTGCCAGCAGTTACCCAACCTGGAGCGGGGGGGACAATGAGCAGTTCTTC. Residues: CASSYPTWSGGDNEQFF.

The chain uses TRBV12-3 or TRBV12-4 and TRBJ2-4, with 7 bases matching TRBD2. This CDR3 comprises 15 residues. V lost 1 base and J lost 15; bases outside the gene matches: 15. CDR3 loop: CASSLGGGEAELWYF. The CDR3 DNA follows: TGTGCCAGCAGTTTAGGCGGGGGAGAGGCGGAGCTATGGTACTTC.

The chain carries TRBV3-1 and TRBJ2-7, with 7 bases matching TRBD1. Germline loops: CDR1 LGHDT, CDR2 YNNKEL (reference sequence). This CDR3 is built from 15 residues. Germline trimming cut 3 bases from V and 0 bases from J; bases unmatched to any gene: 5. CDR3 amino acids: CASSQIGQASYEQYF. In nucleotides, the CDR3 is TGTGCCAGCAGCCAGATAGGACAGGCCTCCTACGAGCAGTACTTC.

The chain carries TRBV12-3 or TRBV12-4 and TRBJ2-1, with D possibly matching TRBD1 (6 bases). The V end lost 4 bases, the J end lost 9 bases, and 16 bases lay between the germline ends. This CDR3 spans 14 amino acids. The CDR3 region has the DNA TGTGCCAGCAGTTACCGGACAGAAACGGGTGAGCAGTTCTTC. Its protein is CASSYRTETGEQFF.

In this sample, this clonotype turned up many times. The genes are TRBV20-1 and TRBJ2-3; either TRBD1 or TRBD2 may supply D (5 bases each). The CDR3 sequence is 16 residues long. Deletions cut 2 bases from V and 2 bases from J, with 17 bases between. Looked up from germline, CDR1 is DFQATT and CDR2 is SNEGSKA (reference sequence). The CDR3 DNA reads TGCAGTGCTAGAACCACCGGGACCCATTCCACAGATACGCAGTATTTT. Translated, it gives CSARTTGTHSTDTQYF.

This clonotype was seen a handful of times. The gene calls are TRBV12-3 or TRBV12-4 and TRBJ2-3; 9 positions agree with TRBD2. J lost 8 bases, V lost 1 base, and 10 bases had no gene match. CDR3 length: 16 amino acids. The CDR3, as DNA: TGTGCCAGCAGTTTAGTAGCTAGCGGGGCGGGGGGTACGCAGTATTTT. It translates to CASSLVASGAGGTQYF.

This clonotype was seen just once. J is TRBJ2-7 and V is TRBV29-1; D unresolved. Germline V CDR1 and CDR2: SQVTM, ANQGSEA. The length of the CDR3 is 11 residues. Trimming cost V 2 bases and J 3 bases, with 5 bases left between them. CDR3 coding DNA: TGCAGCGTTGAAATATTCTACGAGCAGTACTTC. Its protein product is CSVEIFYEQYF.

Of note for this clonotype: A clone one base away is much larger, so this may be a read error. V gene TRBV5-1 combines with J gene TRBJ1-2; 8 bases agree with TRBD1. In germline, CDR1 is SGHRS, CDR2 YFSETQ. This CDR3 is 13 amino acids long. V dropped 4 bases and J dropped 6; count of bases not matched to a gene: 5. CDR3 coding DNA: TGCGCCAGCAGCCAACAGGGGGGCCATGGCTACACCTTC. Its translation is CASSQQGGHGYTF.

The gene calls are TRBV4-3 and TRBJ2-1; D is perhaps TRBD2 (5 bases). Trimming shortened V by 4 bases and J by 0 bases, and 13 bases separated the two germline ends. From germline, CDR1 is LGHNA and CDR2 YSLEER. This CDR3 region has 16 residues. CDR3 in amino acids: CASSRGRAGSYNEQFF. The CDR3 coding sequence is TGCGCCAGCAGCCGCGGCCGGGCGGGCTCCTACAATGAGCAGTTCTTC.

J is TRBJ2-7 and V is TRBV28; no firm D call. V lost 3 bases, J lost 7 bases, and 16 bases lay in between. Germline assignment: CDR1 MDHEN and CDR2 SYDVKM. The CDR3 runs to 14 residues. The CDR3 is CASSLLDGSTEQYF. In DNA form, the CDR3 reads TGTGCCAGCAGTTTGTTGGACGGATCTACGGAGCAGTACTTC.

The V call is TRBV15, the J call TRBJ1-4; D gene unclear. V lost 1 base to trimming and J lost 1 base, with 1 base between them. Looked up from germline, CDR1 is LNHNV and CDR2 is YYDKDF (reference sequence). The CDR3 length is 13 residues. The CDR3, as DNA: TGTGCCACCAGCAGAGGAACTAATGAAAAACTGTTTTTT. This encodes CATSRGTNEKLFF.

This chain connects TRBV6-6 to TRBJ1-4; 12 nucleotides align to TRBD1. V dropped 7 bases and J dropped 7; count of bases not matched to a gene: 7. The germline CDR1 and CDR2 sequences are MNHNY and SVGAGI (reference sequence). This CDR3 comprises 15 residues. The CDR3 region is CASTSGDRGLEKLFF. In DNA, the CDR3 is TGTGCCAGCACCAGCGGGGACAGGGGGCTTGAAAAACTGTTTTTT.

This rearrangement joins TRBV12-3 or TRBV12-4 to TRBJ2-7; 7 nucleotides align to TRBD1. The J call may be wrong; the DNA end is better matched by TRBJ2-5. This CDR3 has 13 amino acids. The CDR3 nucleotides read TGTGCCAGCAGGCTACAGGGGAGAGAGACCCAGTACTTC. This gives the protein CASRLQGRETQYF.

The chain carries TRBV12-3 or TRBV12-4 and TRBJ1-4, with D tentatively TRBD1 (5 bases). This CDR3 comprises 16 residues. V lost 5 bases to trimming and J lost 4 bases, with 17 bases between them. The CDR3: CASSLAGLSVNEKLFF. The CDR3 bases are TGTGCCAGCAGTCTGGCGGGACTATCGGTTAATGAAAAACTGTTTTTT.

On this clonotype: At one end, the junction sequence differs from germline, possibly due to a read error. The V and J genes are TRBV9 and TRBJ1-6; D call uncertain. The germline V gene encodes CDR1 SGDLS and CDR2 YYNGEE. The CDR3 consists of 16 residues. CDR3 in amino acids: CTSSPRVDLYNSPLHF. CDR3 bases: TGTACCAGCAGCCCCCGGGTAGACCTCTATAATTCACCCCTCCACTTT.

This clonotype was detected only a few times. The rearrangement joins TRBV6-6 to TRBJ2-7; no clear D gene. The V gene's germline CDR1 is MNHNY and CDR2 SVGAGI (reference sequence). With 7 bases removed from V and 0 bases from J, the gap between germline ends came to 10 bases. This CDR3 spans 13 amino acids. CDR3 sequence reads: CASNRGRSYEQYF. In DNA, the CDR3 is TGTGCCAGCAACCGCGGACGCTCCTACGAGCAGTACTTC.

This chain links TRBV6-5 with TRBJ2-5; 9 bases map to TRBD1. Gene TRBJ2-7 matches the end of the DNA better, so the J call may be wrong. The V gene's germline CDR1 is MNHEY and CDR2 SVGAGI. The CDR3 has 15 amino acids. The CDR3 DNA follows: TGTGCCAGCAGTTTAATCGGGACAGGGAAGTTCGAGCAGTACTTC. Protein sequence: CASSLIGTGKFEQYF.